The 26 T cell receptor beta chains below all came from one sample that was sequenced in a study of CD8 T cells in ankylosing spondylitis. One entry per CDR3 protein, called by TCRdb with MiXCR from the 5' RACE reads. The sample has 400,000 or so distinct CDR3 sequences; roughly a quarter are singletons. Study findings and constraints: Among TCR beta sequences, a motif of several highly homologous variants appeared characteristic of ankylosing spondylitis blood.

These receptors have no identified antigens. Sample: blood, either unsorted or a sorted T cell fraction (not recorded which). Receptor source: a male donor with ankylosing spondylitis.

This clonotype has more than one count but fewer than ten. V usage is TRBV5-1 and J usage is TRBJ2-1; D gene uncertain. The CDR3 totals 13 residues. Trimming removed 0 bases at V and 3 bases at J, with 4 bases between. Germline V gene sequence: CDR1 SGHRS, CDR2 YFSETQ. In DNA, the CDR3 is TGCGCCAGCAGCTTGGACGACTACAATGAGCAGTTCTTC. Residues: CASSLDDYNEQFF.

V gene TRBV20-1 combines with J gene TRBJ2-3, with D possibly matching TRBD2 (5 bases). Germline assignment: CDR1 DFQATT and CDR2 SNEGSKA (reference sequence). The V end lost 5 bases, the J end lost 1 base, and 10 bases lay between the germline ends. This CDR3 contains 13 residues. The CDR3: CSAPKRGTDTQYF. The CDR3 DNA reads TGCAGTGCTCCAAAGAGGGGCACAGATACGCAGTATTTT.

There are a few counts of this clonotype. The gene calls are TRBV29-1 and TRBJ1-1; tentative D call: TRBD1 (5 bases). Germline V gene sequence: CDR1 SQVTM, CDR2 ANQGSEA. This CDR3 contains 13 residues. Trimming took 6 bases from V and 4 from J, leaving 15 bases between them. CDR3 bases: TGCAGCGTCGGGGGAAGGTCGGGCACTGAAGCTTTCTTT. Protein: CSVGGRSGTEAFF.

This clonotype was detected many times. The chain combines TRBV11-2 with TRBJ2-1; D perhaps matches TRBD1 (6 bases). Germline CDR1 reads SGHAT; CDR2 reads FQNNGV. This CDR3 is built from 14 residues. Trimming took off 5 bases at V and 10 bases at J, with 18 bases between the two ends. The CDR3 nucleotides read TGTGCCAGCAGCATGGGGGCAGGGAGAGGGGAGCAGTTCTTC. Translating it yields CASSMGAGRGEQFF.

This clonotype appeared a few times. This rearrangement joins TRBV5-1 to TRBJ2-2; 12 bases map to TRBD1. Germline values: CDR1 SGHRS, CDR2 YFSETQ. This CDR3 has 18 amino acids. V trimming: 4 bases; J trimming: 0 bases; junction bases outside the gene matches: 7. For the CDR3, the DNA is TGCGCCAGCAGCGGGGGGACAGGGGGCGCAACGAACACCGGGGAGCTGTTTTTT. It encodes CASSGGTGGATNTGELFF. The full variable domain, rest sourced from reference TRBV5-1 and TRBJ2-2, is KAGVTQTPRYLIKTRGQQVTLSCSPISGHRSVSWYQQTPGQGLQFLFEYFSETQRNKGNFPGRFSGRQFSNSRSEMNVSTLELGDSALYLCASSGGTGGATNTGELFFGEGSRLTVL.

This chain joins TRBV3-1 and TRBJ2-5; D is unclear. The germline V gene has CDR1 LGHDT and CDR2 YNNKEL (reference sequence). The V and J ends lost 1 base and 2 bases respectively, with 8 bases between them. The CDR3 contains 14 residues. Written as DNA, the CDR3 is TGTGCCAGCAGCCAAGTCCAAGGACAAGAGACCCAGTACTTC. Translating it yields CASSQVQGQETQYF.

The CDR3 region has the DNA TGTGCCAGCAGTTTTCCCCGGCCCGGGGAGCTGTTTTTT. It codes for CASSFPRPGELFF. The V and J genes are TRBV12-3 or TRBV12-4 and TRBJ2-2; D call uncertain. This CDR3 spans 13 amino acids. Trimming removed 3 bases from V and 6 bases from J, with 8 bases in between.

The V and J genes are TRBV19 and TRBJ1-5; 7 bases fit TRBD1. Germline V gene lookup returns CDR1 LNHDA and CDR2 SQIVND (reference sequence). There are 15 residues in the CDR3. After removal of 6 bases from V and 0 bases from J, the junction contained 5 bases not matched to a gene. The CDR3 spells CASRVTGNSNQPQHF. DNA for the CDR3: TGTGCCAGTAGGGTGACAGGGAATAGCAATCAGCCCCAGCATTTT.

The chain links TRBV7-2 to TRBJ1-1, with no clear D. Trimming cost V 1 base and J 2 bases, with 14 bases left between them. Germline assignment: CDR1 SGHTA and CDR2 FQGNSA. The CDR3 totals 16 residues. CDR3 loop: CASSLEMGRPNTEAFF. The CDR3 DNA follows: TGTGCCAGCAGCTTAGAGATGGGCAGACCAAACACTGAAGCTTTCTTT.

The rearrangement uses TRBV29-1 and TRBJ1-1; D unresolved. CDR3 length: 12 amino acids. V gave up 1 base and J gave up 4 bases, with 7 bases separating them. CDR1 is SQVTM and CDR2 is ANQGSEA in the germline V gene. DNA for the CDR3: TGCAGCGTTGAAGGGGTGGGCACTGAAGCTTTCTTT. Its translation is CSVEGVGTEAFF.

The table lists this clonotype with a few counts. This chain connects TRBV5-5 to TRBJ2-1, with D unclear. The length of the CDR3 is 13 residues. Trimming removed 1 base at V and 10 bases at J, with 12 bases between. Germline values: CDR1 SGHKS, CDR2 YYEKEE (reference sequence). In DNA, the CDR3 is TGTGCCAGCAGCTTGTATCTCGTGGCCGAGCAGTTCTTC. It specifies CASSLYLVAEQFF.

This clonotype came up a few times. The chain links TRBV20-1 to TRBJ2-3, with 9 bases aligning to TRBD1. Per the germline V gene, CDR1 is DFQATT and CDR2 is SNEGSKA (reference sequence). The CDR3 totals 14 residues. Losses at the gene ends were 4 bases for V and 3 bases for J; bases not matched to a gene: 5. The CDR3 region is CSAIHGTGTDTQYF. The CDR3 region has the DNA TGCAGTGCTATACATGGGACAGGGACAGATACGCAGTATTTT.

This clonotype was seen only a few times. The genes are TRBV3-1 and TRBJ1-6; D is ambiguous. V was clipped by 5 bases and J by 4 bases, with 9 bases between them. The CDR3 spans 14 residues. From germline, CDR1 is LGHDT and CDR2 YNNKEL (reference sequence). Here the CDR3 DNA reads TGTGCCAGCAGCGACCTTGAGTATAATTCACCCCTCCACTTT. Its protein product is CASSDLEYNSPLHF.

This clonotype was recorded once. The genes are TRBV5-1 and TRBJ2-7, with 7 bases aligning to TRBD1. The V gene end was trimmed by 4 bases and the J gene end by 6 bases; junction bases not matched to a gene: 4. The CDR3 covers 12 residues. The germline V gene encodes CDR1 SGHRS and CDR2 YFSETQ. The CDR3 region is CASSLDRAEQYF. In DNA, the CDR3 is TGCGCCAGCAGCCTTGACAGGGCCGAGCAGTACTTC.

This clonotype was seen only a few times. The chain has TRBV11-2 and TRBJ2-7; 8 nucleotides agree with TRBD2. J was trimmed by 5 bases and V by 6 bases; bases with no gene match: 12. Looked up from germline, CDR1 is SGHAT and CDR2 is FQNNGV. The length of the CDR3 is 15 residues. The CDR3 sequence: CASRSGSRVVDEQYF. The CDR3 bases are TGTGCCAGCAGGAGCGGGAGCCGTGTTGTGGACGAGCAGTACTTC.

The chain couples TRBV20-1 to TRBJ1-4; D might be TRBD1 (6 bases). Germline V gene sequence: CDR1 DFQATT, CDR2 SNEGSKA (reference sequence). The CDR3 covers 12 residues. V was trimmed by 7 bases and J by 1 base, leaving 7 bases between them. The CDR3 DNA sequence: TGCAGTGTCAGGGGAACTAATGAAAAACTGTTTTTT. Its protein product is CSVRGTNEKLFF.

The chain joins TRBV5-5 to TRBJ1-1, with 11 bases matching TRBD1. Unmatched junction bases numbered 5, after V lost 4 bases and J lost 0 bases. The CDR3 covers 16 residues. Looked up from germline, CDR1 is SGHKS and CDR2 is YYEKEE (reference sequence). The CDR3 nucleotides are TGTGCCAGCAGCCGCAGGACAGGGGGCATGAACACTGAAGCTTTCTTT. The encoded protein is CASSRRTGGMNTEAFF.

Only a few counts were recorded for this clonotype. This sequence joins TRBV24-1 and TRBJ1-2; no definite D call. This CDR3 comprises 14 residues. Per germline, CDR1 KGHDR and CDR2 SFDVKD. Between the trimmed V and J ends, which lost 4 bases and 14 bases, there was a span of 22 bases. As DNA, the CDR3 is TGTGCCACCAGTGAGAACCGCTGGGAGGGCGCGAAGACCTTC. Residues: CATSENRWEGAKTF.

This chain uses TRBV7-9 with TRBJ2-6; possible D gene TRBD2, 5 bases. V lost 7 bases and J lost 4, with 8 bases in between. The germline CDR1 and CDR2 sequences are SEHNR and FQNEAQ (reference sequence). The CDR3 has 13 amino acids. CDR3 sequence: CASTGFGANVLTF. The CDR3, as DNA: TGTGCCAGCACGGGGTTCGGGGCCAACGTCCTGACTTTC.

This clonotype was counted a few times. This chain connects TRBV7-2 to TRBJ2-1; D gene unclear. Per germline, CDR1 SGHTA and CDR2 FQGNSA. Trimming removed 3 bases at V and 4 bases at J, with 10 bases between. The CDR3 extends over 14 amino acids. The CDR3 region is CASSFPNGYNEQFF. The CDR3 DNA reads TGTGCCAGCAGCTTCCCCAATGGGTACAATGAGCAGTTCTTC.

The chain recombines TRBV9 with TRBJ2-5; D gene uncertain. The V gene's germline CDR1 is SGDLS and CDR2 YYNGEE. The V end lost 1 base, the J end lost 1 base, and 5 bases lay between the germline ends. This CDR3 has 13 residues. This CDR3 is CASSVQLQETQYF. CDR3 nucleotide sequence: TGTGCCAGCAGCGTACAGCTCCAAGAGACCCAGTACTTC.

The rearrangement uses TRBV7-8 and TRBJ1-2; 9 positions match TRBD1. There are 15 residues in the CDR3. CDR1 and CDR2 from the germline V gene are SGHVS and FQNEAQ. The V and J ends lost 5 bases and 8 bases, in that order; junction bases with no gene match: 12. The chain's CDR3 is CASSPRDRADMGYTF. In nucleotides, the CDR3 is TGTGCCAGCAGCCCCCGGGACAGGGCGGATATGGGCTACACCTTC.

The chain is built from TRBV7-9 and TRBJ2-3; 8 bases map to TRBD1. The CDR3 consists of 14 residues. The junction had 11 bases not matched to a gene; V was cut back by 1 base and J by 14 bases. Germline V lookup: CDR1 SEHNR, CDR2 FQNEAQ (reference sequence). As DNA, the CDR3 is TGTGCCAGCAGCTTAGACCATAGACAGGGGAACCTGTATTTT. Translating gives CASSLDHRQGNLYF. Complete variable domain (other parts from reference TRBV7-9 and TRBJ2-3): DTGVSQNPRHKITKRGQNVTFRCDPISEHNRLYWYRQTLGQGPEFLTYFQNEAQLEKSRLLSDRFSAERPKGSFSTLEIQRTEQGDSAMYLCASSLDHRQGNLYFGPGTRLTVL.

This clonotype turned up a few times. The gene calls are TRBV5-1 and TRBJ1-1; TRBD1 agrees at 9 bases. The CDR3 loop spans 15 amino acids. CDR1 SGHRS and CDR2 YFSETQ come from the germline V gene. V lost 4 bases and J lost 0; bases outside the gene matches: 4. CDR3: CASSEGTGLNTEAFF. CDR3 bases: TGCGCCAGCAGCGAGGGGACAGGGCTGAACACTGAAGCTTTCTTT.

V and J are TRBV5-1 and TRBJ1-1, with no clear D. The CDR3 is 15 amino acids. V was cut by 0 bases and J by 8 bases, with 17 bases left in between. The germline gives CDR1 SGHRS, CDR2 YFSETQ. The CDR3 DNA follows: TGCGCCAGCAGCTTGGGCCCCTTTTCCCTCGTCGAAGCTTTCTTT. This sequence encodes CASSLGPFSLVEAFF. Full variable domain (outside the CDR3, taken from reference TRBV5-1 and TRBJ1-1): KAGVTQTPRYLIKTRGQQVTLSCSPISGHRSVSWYQQTPGQGLQFLFEYFSETQRNKGNFPGRFSGRQFSNSRSEMNVSTLELGDSALYLCASSLGPFSLVEAFFGQGTRLTVV.

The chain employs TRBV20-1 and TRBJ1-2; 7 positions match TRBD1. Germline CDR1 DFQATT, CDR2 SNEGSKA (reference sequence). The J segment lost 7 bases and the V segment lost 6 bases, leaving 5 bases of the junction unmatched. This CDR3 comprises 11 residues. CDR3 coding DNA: TGCAGTGCGTTGGACAGGTCTGGCTACACCTTC. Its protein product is CSALDRSGYTF.